Sequencing of this T cell receptor beta chain was carried out in a study of blood T cell repertoires in COVID-19. Study context: Samples representing acute and convalescent COVID-19 were sourced from the United States, Italy and Spain. In each case, the material was cDNA or gDNA derived from T cells, B-cell-depleted T cells, or PBMCs.

Per the original data handling: Nucleated cell counts were estimated from reference gene primer amplification. Using immunoSEQ multiplex PCR, the repertoire was profiled, and TCRdb retains in-frame clones only, with some absent. That table gives V, J and clone size, and the DNA gave D and trimming. Here the sample spans about 360,000 clones, around 87% being singletons. Everyone who took part was roughly 18 to 89 years old, and they came from about two dozen US areas. CDR1 MDHEN and CDR2 SYDVKM come from the germline V gene. This CDR3 has 16 residues. The ends lost 6 bases at V and 2 bases at J; junction bases unmatched: 8.

The chain is built from TRBV28 and TRBJ1-3, with 9 bases identical to TRBD1. Sequencing was carried out using PBMCs or T cells enriched from blood (not recorded which). The source of this sequence is a man under 40 who had recovered from COVID-19. The CDR3 nucleotides are TGTGCCAGCAGGGCCCGGGACAGGGTTACTGGAAACACCATATATTTT. Residues: CASRARDRVTGNTIYF.